The clone carrying this T cell receptor (beta chain) was detected once. Its antigen is not known. The data originate from a study of OX40 agonist ivuxolimab in advanced cancers. Findings and limits, study-wide: There was clonal expansion of CD4+ and CD8+ blood T cells by week 6 at 0.1 to 3.0 mg/kg.

Only in-frame clones appear in the TCRdb table, and some are missing; sequencing was by immunoSEQ multiplex PCR. Here the sample spans about 7,900 clones, roughly 87% being singletons. Losses at the gene ends were 7 bases for V and 4 bases for J; bases not matched to a gene: 8. The CDR3 has 16 residues. Looked up from germline, CDR1 is SGHRS and CDR2 is YFSETQ. The chain carries TRBV5-1 and TRBJ2-1; 13 positions match TRBD2. Specimen: CD4+ or CD8+ T cells sorted from blood, collected in a trial of the OX40 agonist ivuxolimab. The origin of this receptor is an adult with an advanced solid tumor such as melanoma, head and neck, liver or kidney cancer. The CDR3 reads CASSTGLAGEYNEQFF. The CDR3 region has the DNA TGCGCCAGCTCCACAGGACTAGCGGGAGAGTACAATGAGCAGTTCTTC.